What follows are 4 T cell receptor beta chains derived from one specimen sequenced in a study of long-term antiretroviral therapy in people with HIV. At survey level, the immunoSEQ assay was run in its v3.0 version. Some clones are missing from TCRdb's copy, which holds only in-frame ones; the method was immunoSEQ multiplex PCR. The data contain roughly 17,000 clones, about four fifths of them singletons. The specimen was unsorted PBMCs, collected at the start of antiretroviral therapy. The receptors shown here come from a man aged 30 to 45 with HIV.

CDR3 bases: TGTGCCAGCAGCTTAATAACTACATTACAAAATGAGCAGTTCTTC. Its protein is CASSLITTLQNEQFF. The chain joins TRBV5-4 to TRBJ2-1; D call uncertain. Germline CDR1 reads SGHNT; CDR2 reads YYREEE (reference sequence). This CDR3 has 15 residues. V was clipped by 2 bases and J by 7 bases, with 16 bases between them.

The chain joins TRBV5-1 to TRBJ2-3; 13 bases are shared with TRBD2. This CDR3 is built from 16 residues. Germline CDR1 SGHRS, CDR2 YFSETQ. V was clipped by 2 bases and J by 5 bases; unmatched bases: 5. The CDR3 reads CASSLTSGGARDTQYF. The DNA for the CDR3 is TGCGCCAGCAGCTTAACTAGCGGGGGGGCCAGAGATACGCAGTATTTT.

The table lists this clone with a count of one. The genes are TRBV29-1 and TRBJ2-5, with no clear D. Germline CDR1 SQVTM, CDR2 ANQGSEA. V lost 7 bases and J 2 bases, leaving 17 bases between the germline ends. This CDR3 has 14 residues. CDR3 amino acids: CSASPMGQQETQYF. The CDR3 nucleotides are TGCAGCGCCTCGCCGATGGGCCAGCAAGAGACCCAGTACTTC.

V is TRBV29-1 and J is TRBJ1-5; D remains unclear. The CDR3 extends over 13 amino acids. The V gene's germline CDR1 is SQVTM and CDR2 ANQGSEA. Trimming removed 7 bases from V and 5 bases from J, with 15 bases in between. CDR3: CSEGPGRDQPQHF. CDR3 coding DNA: TGCAGCGAGGGCCCCGGGCGCGATCAGCCCCAGCATTTT.